This entry concerns a single T cell receptor (beta chain). The data were obtained in a study of response to subunit inactivated influenza vaccine. TCRdb itself ran the RT-PCR reads through MiXCR, one entry per CDR3 protein. The sample carries about 620,000 distinct CDR3 sequences, about 11% recorded once. Germline loops: CDR1 ENHRY, CDR2 SYGVKD. V shed 3 bases, J shed 0 bases, and the junction held 4 bases outside the gene matches. This CDR3 has 16 residues. Separately, the same data were catalogued under a study of T cells expressing NK-cell markers. That source notes: As the method of synthesis, 5'RACE template switching with UMIs yielded TCR beta cDNA. Repertoire data for TCR beta were derived from sorted T cells (CD3+CD56+NKG2C+, CD3+CD56+NKG2C- and CD3+CD56-NKG2C+). HCMV serostatus: most of the eight sequenced donors positive, one negative. The share of CD8+ T cells held by dominant NKG2C+ clonotypes was roughly 1.0-7.5% in more than 5 donors.

The chain employs TRBV10-3 and TRBJ2-3, with TRBD1 identical over 9 bases. The receptor comes from a man aged 45 to 65 who received an inactivated influenza vaccine. This specimen consisted of PBMCs from blood, obtained on the day of vaccination. CDR3 bases: TGTGCCATCAGTGAAGGGACAGGGTTTAGCACAGATACGCAGTATTTT. Its protein is CAISEGTGFSTDTQYF.